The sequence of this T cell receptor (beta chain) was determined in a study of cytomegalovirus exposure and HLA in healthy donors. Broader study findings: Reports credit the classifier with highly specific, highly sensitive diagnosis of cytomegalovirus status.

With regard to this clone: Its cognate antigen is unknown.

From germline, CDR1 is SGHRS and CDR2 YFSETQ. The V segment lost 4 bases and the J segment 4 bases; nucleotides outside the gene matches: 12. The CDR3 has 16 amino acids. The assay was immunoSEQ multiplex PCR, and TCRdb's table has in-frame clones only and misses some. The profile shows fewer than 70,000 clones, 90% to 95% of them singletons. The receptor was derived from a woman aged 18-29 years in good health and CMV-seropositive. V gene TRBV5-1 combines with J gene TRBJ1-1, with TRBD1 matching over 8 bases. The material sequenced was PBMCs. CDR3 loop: CASSLLGETGATEAFF. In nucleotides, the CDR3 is TGCGCCAGCAGCCTGTTAGGGGAGACAGGGGCCACTGAAGCTTTCTTT.